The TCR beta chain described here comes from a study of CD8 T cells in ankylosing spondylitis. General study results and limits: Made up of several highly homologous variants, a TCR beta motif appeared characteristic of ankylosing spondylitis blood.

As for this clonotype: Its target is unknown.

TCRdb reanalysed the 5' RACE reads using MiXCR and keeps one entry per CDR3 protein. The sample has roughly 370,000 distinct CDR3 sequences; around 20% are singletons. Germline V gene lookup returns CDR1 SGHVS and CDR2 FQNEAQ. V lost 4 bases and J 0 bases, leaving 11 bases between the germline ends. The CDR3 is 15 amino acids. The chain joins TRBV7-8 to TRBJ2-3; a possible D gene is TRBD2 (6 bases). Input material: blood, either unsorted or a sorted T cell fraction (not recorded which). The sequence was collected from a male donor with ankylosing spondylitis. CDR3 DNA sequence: TGTGCCAGCAGCTCGGACGGGACTAGCACAGATACGCAGTATTTT. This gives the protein CASSSDGTSTDTQYF.